This TCR beta chain was obtained from a study of blood T cells in healthy people across ages. For this clonotype: Its specificity is not known. The junction differs from germline at one of its ends, possibly a read error.

Germline assignment: CDR1 SNHLY and CDR2 FYNNEI. CDR3 length: 15 amino acids. Sample-barcoded 5' priming and a J-beta primer mix drove a second PCR of 7 to 11 cycles. TCRdb re-analysed the 5' RACE reads in MiXCR, keeping a single row per CDR3 protein. The repertoire holds 1.5 million to 2 million distinct CDR3 sequences, with 28% as singletons. Findings and limits, study-wide: With naive T cell percentage, TCR beta diversity showed a strong correlation.

Each sample provided at least 5.5 micrograms of extracted total RNA. This receptor was taken from a woman aged 30 to 39 in good health. The V call is TRBV2, the J call TRBJ2-2, with 12 bases that match TRBD2. Sequencing used blood. In DNA, the CDR3 is TGTGCCAGCACACTAGCGGGAGGTGGGACCGGGGAGTTGTTTTTT. Translated, it gives CASTLAGGGTGELFF.